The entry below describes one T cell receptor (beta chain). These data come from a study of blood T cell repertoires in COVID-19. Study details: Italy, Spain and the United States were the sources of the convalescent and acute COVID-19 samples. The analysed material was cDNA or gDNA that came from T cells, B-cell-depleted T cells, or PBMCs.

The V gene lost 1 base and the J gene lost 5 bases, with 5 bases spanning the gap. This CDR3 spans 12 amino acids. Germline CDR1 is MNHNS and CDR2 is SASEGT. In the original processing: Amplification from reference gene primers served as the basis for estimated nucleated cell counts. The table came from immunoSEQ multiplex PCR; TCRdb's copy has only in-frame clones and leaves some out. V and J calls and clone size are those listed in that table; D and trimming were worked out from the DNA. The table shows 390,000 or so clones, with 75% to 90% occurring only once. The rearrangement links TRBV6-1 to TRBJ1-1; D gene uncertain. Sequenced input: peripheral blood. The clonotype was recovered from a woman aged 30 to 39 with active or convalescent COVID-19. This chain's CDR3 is CASSEVRTEAFF. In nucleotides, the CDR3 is TGTGCCAGCAGTGAAGTGCGGACTGAAGCTTTCTTT.